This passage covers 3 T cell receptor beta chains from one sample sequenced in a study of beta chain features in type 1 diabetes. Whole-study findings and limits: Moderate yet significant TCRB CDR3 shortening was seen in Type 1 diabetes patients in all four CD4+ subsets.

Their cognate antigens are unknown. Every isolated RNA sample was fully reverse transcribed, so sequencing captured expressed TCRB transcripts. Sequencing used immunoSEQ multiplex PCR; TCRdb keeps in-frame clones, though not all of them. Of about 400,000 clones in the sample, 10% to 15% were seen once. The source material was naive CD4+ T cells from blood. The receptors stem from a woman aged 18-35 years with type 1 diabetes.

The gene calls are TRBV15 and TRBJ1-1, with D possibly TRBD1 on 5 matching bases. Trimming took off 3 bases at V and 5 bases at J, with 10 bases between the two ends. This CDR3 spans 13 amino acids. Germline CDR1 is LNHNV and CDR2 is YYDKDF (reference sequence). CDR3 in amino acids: CATSRTGGTEAFF. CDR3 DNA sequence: TGTGCCACCAGCAGGACCGGGGGAACTGAAGCTTTCTTT. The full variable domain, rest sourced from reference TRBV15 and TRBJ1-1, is DAMVIQNPRYQVTQFGKPVTLSCSQTLNHNVMYWYQQKSSQAPKLLFHYYDKDFNNEADTPDNFQSRRPNTSFCFLDIRSPGLGDTAMYLCATSRTGGTEAFFGQGTRLTVV.

CDR3: CASSRTEHYNEQFF. The DNA for the CDR3 is TGTGCCAGTAGTAGAACAGAACACTACAATGAGCAGTTCTTC. The rearrangement links TRBV19 to TRBJ2-1; no firm D call. The germline V gene encodes CDR1 LNHDA and CDR2 SQIVND (reference sequence). V was cut by 4 bases and J by 3 bases, with 10 bases left in between. The CDR3 length is 14 residues.

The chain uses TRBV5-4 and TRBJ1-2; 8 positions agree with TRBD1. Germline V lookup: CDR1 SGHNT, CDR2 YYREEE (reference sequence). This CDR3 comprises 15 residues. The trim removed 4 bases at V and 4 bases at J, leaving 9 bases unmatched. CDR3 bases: TGTGCCAGCAGCCTAGGACAGGGTCAGGCCTATGGCTACACCTTC. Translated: CASSLGQGQAYGYTF.